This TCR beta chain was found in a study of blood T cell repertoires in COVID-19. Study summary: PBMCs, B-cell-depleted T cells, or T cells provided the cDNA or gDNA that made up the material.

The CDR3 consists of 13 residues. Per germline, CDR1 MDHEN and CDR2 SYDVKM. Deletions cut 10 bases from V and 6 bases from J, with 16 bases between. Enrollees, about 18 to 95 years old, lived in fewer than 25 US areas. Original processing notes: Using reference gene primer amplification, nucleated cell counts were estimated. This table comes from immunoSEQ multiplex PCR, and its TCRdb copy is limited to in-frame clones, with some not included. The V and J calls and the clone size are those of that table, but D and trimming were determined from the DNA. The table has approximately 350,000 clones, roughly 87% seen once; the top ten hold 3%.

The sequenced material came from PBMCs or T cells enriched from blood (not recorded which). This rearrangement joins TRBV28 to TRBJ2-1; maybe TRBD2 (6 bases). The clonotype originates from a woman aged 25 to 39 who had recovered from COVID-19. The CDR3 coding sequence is TGTGCCATAGGGCGGGCTAGCGCCAATGAGCAGTTCTTC. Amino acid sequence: CAIGRASANEQFF.